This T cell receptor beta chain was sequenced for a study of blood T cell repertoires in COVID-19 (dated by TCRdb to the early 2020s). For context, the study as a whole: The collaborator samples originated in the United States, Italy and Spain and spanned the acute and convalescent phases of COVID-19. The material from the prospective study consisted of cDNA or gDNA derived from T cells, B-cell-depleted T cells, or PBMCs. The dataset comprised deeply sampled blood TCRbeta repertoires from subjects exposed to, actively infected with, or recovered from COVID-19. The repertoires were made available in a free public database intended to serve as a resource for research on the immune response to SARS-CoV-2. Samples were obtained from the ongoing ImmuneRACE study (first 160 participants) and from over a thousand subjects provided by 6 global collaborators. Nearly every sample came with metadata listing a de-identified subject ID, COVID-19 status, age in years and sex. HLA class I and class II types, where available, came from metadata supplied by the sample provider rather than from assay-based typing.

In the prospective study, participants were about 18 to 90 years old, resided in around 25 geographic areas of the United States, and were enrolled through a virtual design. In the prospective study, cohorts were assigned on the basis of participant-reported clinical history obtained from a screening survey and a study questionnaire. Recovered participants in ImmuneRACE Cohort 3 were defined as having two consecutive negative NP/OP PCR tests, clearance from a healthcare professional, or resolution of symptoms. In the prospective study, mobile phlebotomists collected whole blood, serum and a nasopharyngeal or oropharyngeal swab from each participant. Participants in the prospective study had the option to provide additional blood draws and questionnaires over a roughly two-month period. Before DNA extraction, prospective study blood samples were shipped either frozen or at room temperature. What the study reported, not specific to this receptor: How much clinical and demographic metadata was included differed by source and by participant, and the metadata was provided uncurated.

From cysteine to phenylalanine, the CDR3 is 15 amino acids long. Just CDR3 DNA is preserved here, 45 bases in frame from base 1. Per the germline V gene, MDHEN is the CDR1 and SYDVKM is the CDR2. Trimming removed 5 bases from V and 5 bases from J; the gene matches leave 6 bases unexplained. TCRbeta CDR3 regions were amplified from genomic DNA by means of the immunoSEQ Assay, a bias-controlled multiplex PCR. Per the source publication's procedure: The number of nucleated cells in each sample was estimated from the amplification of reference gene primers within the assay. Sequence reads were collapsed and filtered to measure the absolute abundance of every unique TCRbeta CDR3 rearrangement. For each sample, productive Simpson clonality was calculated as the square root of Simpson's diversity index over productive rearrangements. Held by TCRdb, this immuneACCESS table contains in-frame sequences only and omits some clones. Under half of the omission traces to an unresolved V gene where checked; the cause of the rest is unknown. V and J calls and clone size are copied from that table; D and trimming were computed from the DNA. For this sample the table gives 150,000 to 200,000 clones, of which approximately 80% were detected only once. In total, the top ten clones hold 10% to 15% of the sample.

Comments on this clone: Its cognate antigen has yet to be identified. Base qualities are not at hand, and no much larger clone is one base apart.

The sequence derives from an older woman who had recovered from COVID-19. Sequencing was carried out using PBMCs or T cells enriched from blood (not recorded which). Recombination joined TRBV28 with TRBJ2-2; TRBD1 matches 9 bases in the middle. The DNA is TGTGCCAGCAGTCCGGGACAGGGATGGACCGGGGAGCTGTTTTTT. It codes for CASSPGQGWTGELFF.